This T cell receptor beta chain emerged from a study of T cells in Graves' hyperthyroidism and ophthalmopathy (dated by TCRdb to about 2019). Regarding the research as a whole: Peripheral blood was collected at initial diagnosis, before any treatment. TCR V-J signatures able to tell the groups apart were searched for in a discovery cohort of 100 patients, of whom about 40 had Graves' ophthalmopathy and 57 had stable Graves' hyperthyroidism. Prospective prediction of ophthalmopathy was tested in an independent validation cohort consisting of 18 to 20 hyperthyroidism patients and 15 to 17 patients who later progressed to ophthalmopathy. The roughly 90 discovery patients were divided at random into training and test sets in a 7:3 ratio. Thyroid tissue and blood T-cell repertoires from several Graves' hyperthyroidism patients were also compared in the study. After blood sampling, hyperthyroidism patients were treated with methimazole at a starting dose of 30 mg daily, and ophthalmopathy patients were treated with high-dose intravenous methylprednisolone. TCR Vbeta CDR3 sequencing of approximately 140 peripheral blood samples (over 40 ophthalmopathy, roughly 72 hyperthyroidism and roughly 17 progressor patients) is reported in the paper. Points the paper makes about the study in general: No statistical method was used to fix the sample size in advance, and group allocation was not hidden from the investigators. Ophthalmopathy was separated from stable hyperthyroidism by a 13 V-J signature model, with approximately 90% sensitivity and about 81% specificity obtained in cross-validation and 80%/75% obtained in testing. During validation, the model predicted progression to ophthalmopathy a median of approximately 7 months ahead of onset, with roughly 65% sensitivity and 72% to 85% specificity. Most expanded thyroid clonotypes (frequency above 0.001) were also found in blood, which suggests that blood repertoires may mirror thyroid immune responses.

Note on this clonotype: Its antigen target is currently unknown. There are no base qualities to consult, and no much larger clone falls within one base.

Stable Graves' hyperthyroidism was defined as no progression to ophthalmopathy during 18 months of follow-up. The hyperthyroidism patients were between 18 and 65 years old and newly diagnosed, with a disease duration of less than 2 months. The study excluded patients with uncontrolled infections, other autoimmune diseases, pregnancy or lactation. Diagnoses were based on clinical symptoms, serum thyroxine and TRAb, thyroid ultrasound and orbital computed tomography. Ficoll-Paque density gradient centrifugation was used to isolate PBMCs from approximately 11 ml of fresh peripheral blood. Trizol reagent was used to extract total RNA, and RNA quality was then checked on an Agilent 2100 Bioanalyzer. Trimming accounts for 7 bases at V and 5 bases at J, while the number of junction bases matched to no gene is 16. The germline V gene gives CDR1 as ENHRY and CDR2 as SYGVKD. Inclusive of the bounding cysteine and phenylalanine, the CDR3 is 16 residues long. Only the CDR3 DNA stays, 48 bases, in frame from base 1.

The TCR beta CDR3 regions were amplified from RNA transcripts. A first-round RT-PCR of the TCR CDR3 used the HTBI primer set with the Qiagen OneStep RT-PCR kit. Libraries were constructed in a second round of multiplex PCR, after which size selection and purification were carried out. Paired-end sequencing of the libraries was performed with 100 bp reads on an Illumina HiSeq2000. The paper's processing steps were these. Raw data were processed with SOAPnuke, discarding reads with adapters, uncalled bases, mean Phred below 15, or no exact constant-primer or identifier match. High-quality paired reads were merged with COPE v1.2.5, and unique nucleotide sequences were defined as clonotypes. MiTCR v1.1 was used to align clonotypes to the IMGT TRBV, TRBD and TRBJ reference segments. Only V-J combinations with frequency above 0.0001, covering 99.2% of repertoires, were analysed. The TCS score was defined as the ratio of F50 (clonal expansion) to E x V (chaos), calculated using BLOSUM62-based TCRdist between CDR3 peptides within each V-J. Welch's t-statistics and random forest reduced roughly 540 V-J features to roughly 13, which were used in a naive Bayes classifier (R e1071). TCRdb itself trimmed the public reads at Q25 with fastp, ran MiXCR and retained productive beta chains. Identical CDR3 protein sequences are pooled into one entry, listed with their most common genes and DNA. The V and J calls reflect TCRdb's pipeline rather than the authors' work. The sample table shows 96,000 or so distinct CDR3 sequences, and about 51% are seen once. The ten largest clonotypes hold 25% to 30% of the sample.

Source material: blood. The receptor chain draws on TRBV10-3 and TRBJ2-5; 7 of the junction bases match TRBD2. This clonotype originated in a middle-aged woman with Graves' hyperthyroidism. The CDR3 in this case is CAITPFRGRTVETQYF. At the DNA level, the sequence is TGTGCCATCACCCCCTTTCGCGGGAGAACCGTGGAGACCCAGTACTTC.